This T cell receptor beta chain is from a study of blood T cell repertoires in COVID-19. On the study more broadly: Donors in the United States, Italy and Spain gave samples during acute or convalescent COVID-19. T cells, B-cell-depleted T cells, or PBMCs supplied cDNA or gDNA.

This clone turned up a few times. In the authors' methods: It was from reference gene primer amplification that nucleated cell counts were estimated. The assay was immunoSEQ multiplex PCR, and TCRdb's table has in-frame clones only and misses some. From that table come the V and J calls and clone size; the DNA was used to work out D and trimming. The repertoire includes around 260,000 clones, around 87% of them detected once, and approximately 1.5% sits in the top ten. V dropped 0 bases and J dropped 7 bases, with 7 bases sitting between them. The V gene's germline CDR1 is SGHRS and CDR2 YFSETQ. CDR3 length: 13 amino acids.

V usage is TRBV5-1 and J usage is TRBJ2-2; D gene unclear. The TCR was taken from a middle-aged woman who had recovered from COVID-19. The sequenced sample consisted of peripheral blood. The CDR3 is CASSLGQVGELFF. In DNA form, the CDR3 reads TGCGCCAGCAGCTTGGGTCAGGTCGGGGAGCTGTTTTTT. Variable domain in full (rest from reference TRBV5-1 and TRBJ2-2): KAGVTQTPRYLIKTRGQQVTLSCSPISGHRSVSWYQQTPGQGLQFLFEYFSETQRNKGNFPGRFSGRQFSNSRSEMNVSTLELGDSALYLCASSLGQVGELFFGEGSRLTVL.